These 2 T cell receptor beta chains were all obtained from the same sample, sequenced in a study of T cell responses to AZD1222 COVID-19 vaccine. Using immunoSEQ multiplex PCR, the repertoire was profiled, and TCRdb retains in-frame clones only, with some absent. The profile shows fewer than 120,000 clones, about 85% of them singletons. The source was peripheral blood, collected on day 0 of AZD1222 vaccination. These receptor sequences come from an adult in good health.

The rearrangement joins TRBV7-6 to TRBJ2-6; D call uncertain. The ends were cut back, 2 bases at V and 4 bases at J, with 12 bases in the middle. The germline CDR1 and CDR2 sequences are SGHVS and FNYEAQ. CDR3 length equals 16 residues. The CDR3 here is CASSLLGQSGANVLTF. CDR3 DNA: TGTGCCAGCAGCTTACTAGGGCAGTCCGGGGCCAACGTCCTGACTTTC. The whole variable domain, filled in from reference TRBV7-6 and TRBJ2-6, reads GAGVSQSPRYKVTKRGQDVALRCDPISGHVSLYWYRQALGQGPEFLTYFNYEAQQDKSGLPNDRFSAERPEGSISTLTIQRTEQRDSAMYRCASSLLGQSGANVLTFGAGSRLTVL.

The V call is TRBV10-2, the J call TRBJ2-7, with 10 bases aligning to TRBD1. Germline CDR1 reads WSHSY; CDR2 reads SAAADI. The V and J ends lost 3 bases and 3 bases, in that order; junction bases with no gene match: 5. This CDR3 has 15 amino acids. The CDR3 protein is CASSEFGTGVYEQYF. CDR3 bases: TGCGCCAGCAGTGAATTCGGGACAGGGGTCTACGAGCAGTACTTC.